The rows below give T cell receptor beta chains drawn from one sample of a study of blood T cell repertoires in COVID-19. Profiled with immunoSEQ multiplex PCR; TCRdb holds only in-frame clones, not every one. The sample has about 300,000 clones, just under 90% seen once; the top ten hold around 5.8%. The sequencing sample was made of peripheral blood. The receptors stem from a woman aged 45-65 years with COVID-19, enrolled during active disease. Each CDR3 is given with its conserved first and last residue. D genes are given only for firm matches. Some rows have no size entry. The others give once, few or many, or a class for an expanded clone.

j_call clone_size v_call d_call cdr3_aa cdr3_nt
TRBJ1-1 - TRBV6-5 - CASSYLSRDEAFF TGTGCCAGCAGTTACTTATCGAGGGATGAAGCTTTCTTT
TRBJ2-3 once TRBV7-2 TRBD2 CASSLDGDYLGQYF TGTGCCAGCAGCTTAGATGGGGACTACCTAGGGCAGTATTTT
TRBJ1-1 - TRBV10-3 TRBD1 CAIKGTGGETIESNTEAFF TGTGCCATCAAAGGGACAGGGGGCGAAACAATAGAAAGCAACACTGAAGCTTTCTTT
TRBJ1-4 few TRBV19 TRBD1 CASSLRGKDEKLFF TGTGCCAGTAGCCTCAGGGGGAAAGATGAAAAACTGTTTTTT
TRBJ2-3 - TRBV12-5 - CASGPDSSTDTQYF TGTGCTAGTGGTCCGGACAGTAGCACAGATACGCAGTATTTT
TRBJ2-1 - TRBV19 TRBD2 CASSIGTRTYNEQFF TGTGCCAGTAGTATTGGGACTAGGACCTACAATGAGCAGTTCTTC
TRBJ2-3 - TRBV7-9 - CASSLGGGGTDTQYF TGTGCCAGCAGCTTAGGAGGAGGCGGCACAGATACGCAGTATTTT
TRBJ2-7 - TRBV27 TRBD2 CASSHGGRGQYF TGTGCCAGTTCCCACGGTGGGAGGGGGCAGTACTTC
TRBJ2-7 - TRBV18 TRBD1 CASSPGTGGEQYF TGTGCCAGCTCACCCGGGACAGGGGGAGAGCAGTACTTC
TRBJ2-2 once TRBV25-1 - CASSVTGPGELFF TGTGCCAGCAGTGTAACAGGTCCCGGGGAGCTGTTTTTT
TRBJ2-6 few TRBV6-1 - CASSDSSYGANVLTF TGTGCCAGCAGTGACAGTTCGTACGGGGCCAACGTCCTGACTTTC
TRBJ2-2 - TRBV6-5 TRBD2 CASRTGTSGTGELFF TGTGCCAGCAGAACCGGGACTAGCGGGACCGGGGAGCTGTTTTTT
TRBJ2-7 - TRBV7-6 TRBD1 CASSPSIDRGFSEQYF TGTGCCAGCAGCCCGAGCATAGACAGGGGGTTTTCCGAGCAGTACTTC
TRBJ2-5 - TRBV20-1 - CSATSQETQYF TGCAGTGCCACGAGCCAAGAGACCCAGTACTTC
TRBJ2-7 - TRBV27 - CASSRTQGLRYEQYF TGTGCCAGCAGCCGCACCCAGGGACTCCGATACGAGCAGTACTTC
TRBJ2-1 - TRBV4-3 - CASSHEFSGYNEQFF TGCGCCAGCAGCCATGAATTTAGCGGATACAATGAGCAGTTCTTC
TRBJ1-5 - TRBV24-1 - CATSESRDSNQPQHF TGTGCCACCAGTGAGTCCAGGGATAGCAATCAGCCCCAGCATTTT
TRBJ2-7 - TRBV29-1 TRBD1 CSGTGTGGYEQYF TGCAGCGGTACCGGGACAGGGGGCTACGAGCAGTACTTC
TRBJ2-7 - TRBV7-6 TRBD2 CASSLGRAGAEQYF TGTGCCAGCAGCTTAGGGAGAGCGGGAGCTGAGCAGTACTTC
TRBJ2-5 - TRBV3-1/TRBV3-2 - CASSQVISSSPAYF TGTGCCAGCAGCCAAGTAATTTCTAGCTCGCCCGCCTACTTC
TRBJ2-1 - TRBV11-2 - CASSARLLNNEQFF TGTGCCAGCAGCGCAAGACTACTTAACAATGAGCAGTTCTTC
TRBJ2-3 - TRBV21-1 - CASLRGDRDFTDTQYF TGTGCCAGCCTCAGGGGGGACAGGGACTTCACAGATACGCAGTATTTT
TRBJ2-5 - TRBV11-2 - CASSLGSLKTQYF TGTGCCAGCAGCTTGGGCTCCTTAAAGACCCAGTACTTC
TRBJ2-5 - TRBV19 - CASSISSRLQETQYF TGTGCCAGTAGTATTTCCAGCAGGCTACAAGAGACCCAGTACTTC
TRBJ2-7 once TRBV27 - CASSYWGVSYEQYF TGTGCCAGCAGTTATTGGGGGGTCTCCTACGAGCAGTACTTC
TRBJ2-1 - TRBV19 TRBD2 CASSIGGGLAGDEQFF TGTGCCAGTAGTATAGGCGGGGGACTAGCGGGAGATGAGCAGTTCTTC
TRBJ2-3 - TRBV24-1 - CATSDQSVDTQYF TGTGCCACCAGTGACCAGTCCGTAGATACGCAGTATTTT
TRBJ2-1 - TRBV2 TRBD2 CASSEARLAGINEQFF TGTGCCAGCAGTGAAGCTCGCCTAGCGGGAATAAATGAGCAGTTCTTC
TRBJ2-3 - TRBV11-3 - CASSPFPDTQYF TGTGCCAGCAGCCCCTTCCCAGATACGCAGTATTTT
TRBJ2-4 - TRBV27 TRBD1 CASSKAPGTGVTKNIQYF TGTGCCAGCAGTAAAGCGCCGGGGACAGGGGTAACCAAAAACATTCAGTACTTC